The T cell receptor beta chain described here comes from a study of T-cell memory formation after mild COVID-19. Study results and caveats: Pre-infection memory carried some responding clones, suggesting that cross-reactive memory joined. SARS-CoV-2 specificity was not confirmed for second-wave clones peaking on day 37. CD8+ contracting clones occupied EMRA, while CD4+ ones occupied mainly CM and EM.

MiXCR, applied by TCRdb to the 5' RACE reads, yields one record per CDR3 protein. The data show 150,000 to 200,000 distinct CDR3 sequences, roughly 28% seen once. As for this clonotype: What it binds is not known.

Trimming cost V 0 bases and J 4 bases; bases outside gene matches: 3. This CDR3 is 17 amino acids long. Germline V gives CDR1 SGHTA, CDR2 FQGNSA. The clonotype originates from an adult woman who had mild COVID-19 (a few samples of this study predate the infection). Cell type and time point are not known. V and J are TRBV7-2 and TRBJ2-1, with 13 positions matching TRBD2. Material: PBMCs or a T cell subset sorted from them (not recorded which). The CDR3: CASSLAGTSGIYNEQFF. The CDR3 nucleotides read TGTGCCAGCAGCTTAGCCGGGACTAGCGGGATATACAATGAGCAGTTCTTC.